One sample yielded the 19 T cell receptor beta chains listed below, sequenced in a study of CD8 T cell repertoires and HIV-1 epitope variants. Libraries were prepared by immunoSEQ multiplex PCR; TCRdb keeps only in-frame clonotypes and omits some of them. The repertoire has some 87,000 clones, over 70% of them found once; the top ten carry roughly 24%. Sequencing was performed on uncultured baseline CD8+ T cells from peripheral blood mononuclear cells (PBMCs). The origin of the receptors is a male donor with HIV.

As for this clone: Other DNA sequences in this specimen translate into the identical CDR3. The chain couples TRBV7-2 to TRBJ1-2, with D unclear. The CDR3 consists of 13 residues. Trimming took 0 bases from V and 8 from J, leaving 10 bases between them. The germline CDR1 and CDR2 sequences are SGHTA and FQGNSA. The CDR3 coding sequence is TGTGCCAGCAGCTTAGCAGGCTCGGGGGGCTACACCTTC. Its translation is CASSLAGSGGYTF. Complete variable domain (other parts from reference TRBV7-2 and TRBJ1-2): GAGVSQSPSNKVTEKGKDVELRCDPISGHTALYWYRQSLGQGLEFLIYFQGNSAPDKSGLPSDRFSAERTGGSVSTLTIQRTQQEDSAVYLCASSLAGSGGYTFGSGTRLTVV.

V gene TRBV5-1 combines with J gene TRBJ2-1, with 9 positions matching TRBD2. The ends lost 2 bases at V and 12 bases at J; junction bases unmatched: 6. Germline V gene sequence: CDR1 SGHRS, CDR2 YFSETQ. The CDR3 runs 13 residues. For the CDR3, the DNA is TGCGCCAGCAGCTTCACCTTAGCGGGAGTGCAGTTCTTC. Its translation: CASSFTLAGVQFF.

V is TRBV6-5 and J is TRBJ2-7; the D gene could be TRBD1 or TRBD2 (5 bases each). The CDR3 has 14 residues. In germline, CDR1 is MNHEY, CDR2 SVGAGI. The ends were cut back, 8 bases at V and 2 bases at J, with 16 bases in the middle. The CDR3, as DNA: TGTGCCAGCGGGAACCGGGACCCAACCTACGAGCAGTACTTC. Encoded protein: CASGNRDPTYEQYF.

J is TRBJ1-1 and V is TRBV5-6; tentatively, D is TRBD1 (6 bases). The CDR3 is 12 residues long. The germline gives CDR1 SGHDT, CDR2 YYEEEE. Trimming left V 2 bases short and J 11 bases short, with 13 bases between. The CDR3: CASSFGQSGAFF. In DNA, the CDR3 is TGTGCCAGCAGCTTCGGACAGTCCGGGGCTTTCTTT.

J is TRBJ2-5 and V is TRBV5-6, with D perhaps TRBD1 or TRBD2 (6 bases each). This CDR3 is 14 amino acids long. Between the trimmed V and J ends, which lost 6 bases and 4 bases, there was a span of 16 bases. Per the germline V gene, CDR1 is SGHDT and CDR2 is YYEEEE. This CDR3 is CASNPPGGGETQYF. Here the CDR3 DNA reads TGTGCCAGCAACCCACCCGGGGGCGGAGAGACCCAGTACTTC. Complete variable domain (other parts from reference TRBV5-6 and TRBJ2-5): DAGVTQSPTHLIKTRGQQVTLRCSPKSGHDTVSWYQQALGQGPQFIFQYYEEEERQRGNFPDRFSGHQFPNYSSELNVNALLLGDSALYLCASNPPGGGETQYFGPGTRLLVL.

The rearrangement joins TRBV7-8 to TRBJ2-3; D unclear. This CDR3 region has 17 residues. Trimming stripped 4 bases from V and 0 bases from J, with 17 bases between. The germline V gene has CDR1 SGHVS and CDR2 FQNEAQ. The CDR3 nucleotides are TGTGCCAGCAGCTCACCTTTGGCGGAGCTTAGCACAGATACGCAGTATTTT. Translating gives CASSSPLAELSTDTQYF. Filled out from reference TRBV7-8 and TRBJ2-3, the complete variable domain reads GAGVSQSPRYKVAKRGQDVALRCDPISGHVSLFWYQQALGQGPEFLTYFQNEAQLDKSGLPSDRFFAERPEGSVSTLKIQRTQQEDSAVYLCASSSPLAELSTDTQYFGPGTRLTVL.

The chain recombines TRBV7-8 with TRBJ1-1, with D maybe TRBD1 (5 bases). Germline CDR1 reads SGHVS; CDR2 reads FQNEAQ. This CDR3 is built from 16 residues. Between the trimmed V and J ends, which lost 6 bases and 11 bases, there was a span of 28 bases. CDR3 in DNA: TGTGCCAGCAGTCCGTCAAGGGGAGGGCCTGGGTCGAAGGCTTTCTTT. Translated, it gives CASSPSRGGPGSKAFF.

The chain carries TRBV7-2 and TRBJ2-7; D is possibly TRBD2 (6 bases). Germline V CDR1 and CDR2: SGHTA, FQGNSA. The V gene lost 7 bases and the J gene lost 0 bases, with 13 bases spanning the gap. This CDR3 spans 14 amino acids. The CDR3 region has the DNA TGTGCCAGCACCTCTCGGGGGAGCTCCTACGAGCAGTACTTC. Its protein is CASTSRGSSYEQYF.

CDR3 residues: CASRGPGQLSGNTIYF. The CDR3 coding sequence is TGTGCCAGCAGGGGACCCGGACAGTTGTCAGGAAACACCATATATTTT. The rearrangement joins TRBV28 to TRBJ1-3; maybe TRBD1 (6 bases). The CDR3 spans 16 residues. CDR1 and CDR2 from the germline V gene are MDHEN and SYDVKM. Trimming shortened V by 6 bases and J by 4 bases, and 19 bases separated the two germline ends.

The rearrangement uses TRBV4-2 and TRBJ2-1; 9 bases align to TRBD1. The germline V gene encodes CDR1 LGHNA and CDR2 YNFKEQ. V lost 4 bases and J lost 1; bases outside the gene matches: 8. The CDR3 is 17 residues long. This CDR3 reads CASSLLRTGESYNEQFF. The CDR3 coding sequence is TGTGCCAGCAGCCTCCTCAGGACAGGGGAATCCTACAATGAGCAGTTCTTC.

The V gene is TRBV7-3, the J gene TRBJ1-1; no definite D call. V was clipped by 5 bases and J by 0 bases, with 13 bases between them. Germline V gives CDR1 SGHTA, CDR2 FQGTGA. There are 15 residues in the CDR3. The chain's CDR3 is CASSRETGMNTEAFF. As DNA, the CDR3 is TGTGCCAGCAGCCGCGAGACGGGTATGAACACTGAAGCTTTCTTT. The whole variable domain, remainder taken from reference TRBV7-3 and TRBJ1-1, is GAGVSQTPSNKVTEKGKYVELRCDPISGHTALYWYRQSLGQGPEFLIYFQGTGAADDSGLPNDRFFAVRPEGSVSTLKIQRTERGDSAVYLCASSRETGMNTEAFFGQGTRLTVV.

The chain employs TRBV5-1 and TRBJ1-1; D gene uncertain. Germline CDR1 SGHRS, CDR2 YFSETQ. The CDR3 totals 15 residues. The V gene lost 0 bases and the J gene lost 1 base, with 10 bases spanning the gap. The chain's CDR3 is CASSLGGIGNTEAFF. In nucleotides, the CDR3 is TGCGCCAGCAGCTTGGGCGGGATAGGGAACACTGAAGCTTTCTTT.

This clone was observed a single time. The CDR3 DNA follows: TGTGCCAGCAGCCAAGTTTTACCGGGACAGACATATAGCAATCAGCCCCAGCATTTT. This codes for CASSQVLPGQTYSNQPQHF. The chain has TRBV4-2 and TRBJ1-5, with 7 bases lining up with TRBD1. CDR3 length: 19 amino acids. The germline V gene has CDR1 LGHNA and CDR2 YNFKEQ. V gave up 1 base and J gave up 0 bases; unmatched junction bases: 12.

CDR3 region: CASSEGGMLAIGSPLHF. DNA for the CDR3: TGTGCCAGCAGTGAAGGTGGCATGCTGGCTATAGGTTCACCCCTCCACTTT. The chain couples TRBV25-1 to TRBJ1-6; no definite D call. This CDR3 is 17 amino acids long. The V gene lost 2 bases and the J gene lost 9 bases, with 20 bases spanning the gap. Germline CDR1 is MGHDK and CDR2 is SYGVNS.

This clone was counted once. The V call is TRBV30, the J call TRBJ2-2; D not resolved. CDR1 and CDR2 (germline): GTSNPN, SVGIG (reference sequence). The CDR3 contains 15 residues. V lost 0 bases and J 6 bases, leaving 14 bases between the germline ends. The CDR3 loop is CAWSVGGWSSGELFF. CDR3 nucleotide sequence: TGTGCCTGGAGTGTCGGTGGATGGTCGTCCGGGGAGCTGTTTTTT.

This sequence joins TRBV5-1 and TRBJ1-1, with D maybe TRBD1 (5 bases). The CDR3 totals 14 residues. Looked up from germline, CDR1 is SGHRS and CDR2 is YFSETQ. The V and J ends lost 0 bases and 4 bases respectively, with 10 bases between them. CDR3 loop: CASSLVSGSTEAFF. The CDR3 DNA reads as TGCGCCAGCAGCTTGGTTTCAGGGAGCACTGAAGCTTTCTTT.

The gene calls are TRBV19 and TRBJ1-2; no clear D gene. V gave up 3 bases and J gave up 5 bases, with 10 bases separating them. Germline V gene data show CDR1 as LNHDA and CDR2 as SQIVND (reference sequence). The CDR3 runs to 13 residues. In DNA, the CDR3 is TGTGCCAGTAGTATCACGGGAGGATATGGCTACACCTTC. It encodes CASSITGGYGYTF.

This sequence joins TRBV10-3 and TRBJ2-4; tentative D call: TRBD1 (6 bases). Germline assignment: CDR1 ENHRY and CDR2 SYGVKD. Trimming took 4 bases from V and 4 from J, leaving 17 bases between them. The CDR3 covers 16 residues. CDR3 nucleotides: TGTGCCATCAGTGCCACACCCTCAGGGGAGAAAAACATTCAGTACTTC. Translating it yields CAISATPSGEKNIQYF.

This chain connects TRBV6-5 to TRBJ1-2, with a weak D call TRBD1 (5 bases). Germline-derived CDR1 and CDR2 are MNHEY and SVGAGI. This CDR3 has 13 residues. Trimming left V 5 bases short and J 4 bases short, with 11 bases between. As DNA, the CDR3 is TGTGCCAGCAGTCAGGGACTAGGCTATGGCTACACCTTC. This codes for CASSQGLGYGYTF.